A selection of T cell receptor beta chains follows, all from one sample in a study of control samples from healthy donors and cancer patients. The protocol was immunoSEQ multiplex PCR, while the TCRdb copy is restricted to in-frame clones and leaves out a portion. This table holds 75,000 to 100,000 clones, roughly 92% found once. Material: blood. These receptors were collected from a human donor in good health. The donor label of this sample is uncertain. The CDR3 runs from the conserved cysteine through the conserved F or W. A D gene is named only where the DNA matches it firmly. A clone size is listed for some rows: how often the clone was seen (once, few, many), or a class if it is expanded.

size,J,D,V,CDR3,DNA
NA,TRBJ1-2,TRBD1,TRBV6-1,CASSAATGNGNYGYTF,TGTGCCAGCAGTGCCGCGACAGGGAATGGTAACTATGGCTACACCTTC
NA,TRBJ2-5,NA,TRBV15,CATSRVYEETQYF,TGTGCCACCAGCAGAGTGTACGAAGAGACCCAGTACTTC
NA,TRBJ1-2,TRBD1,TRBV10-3,CAISESGGGQRPFNYGYTF,TGTGCCATCAGTGAGTCAGGTGGGGGACAGCGGCCTTTTAACTATGGCTACACCTTC
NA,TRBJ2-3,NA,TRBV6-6,CASSYRQDTQYF,TGTGCCAGCAGTTACCGTCAGGATACGCAGTATTTT
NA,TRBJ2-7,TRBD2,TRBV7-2,CASSLGGTSEQYF,TGTGCCAGCAGCTTAGGGGGGACTAGCGAGCAGTACTTC
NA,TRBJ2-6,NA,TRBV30,CAWSVGSPTYRAGANVLTF,TGTGCCTGGAGTGTTGGCTCTCCCACGTACAGGGCTGGGGCCAACGTCCTGACTTTC
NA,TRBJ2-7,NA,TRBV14,CASSGVSVWYF,TGTGCCAGCAGCGGAGTATCGGTTTGGTACTTC
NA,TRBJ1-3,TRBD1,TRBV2,CASTQGAPGNTIYF,TGTGCCAGCACCCAGGGGGCGCCAGGAAACACCATATATTTT
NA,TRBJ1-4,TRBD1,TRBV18,CASSGDRGPNEKLFF,TGTGCCAGCTCGGGTGACAGGGGACCTAATGAAAAACTGTTTTTT
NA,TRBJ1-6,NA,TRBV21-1,CASSKEKGAGYNSPLHF,TGTGCCAGCAGCAAAGAGAAGGGGGCAGGTTATAATTCACCCCTCCACTTT
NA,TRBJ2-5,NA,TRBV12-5,CASGPKDRSLWTQYF,TGTGCTAGTGGCCCAAAAGACAGATCTTTATGGACCCAGTACTTC
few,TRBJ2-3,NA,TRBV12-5,CASASTGVNTQYF,TGTGCTAGTGCCTCAACGGGGGTTAATACGCAGTATTTT
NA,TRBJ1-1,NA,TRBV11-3,CASSLDSMNTEAFF,TGTGCCAGCAGCTTAGACAGTATGAACACTGAAGCTTTCTTT
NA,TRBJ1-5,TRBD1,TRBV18,CASSPATGGGQPQHF,TGTGCCAGCTCACCAGCGACAGGGGGCGGACAGCCCCAGCATTTT
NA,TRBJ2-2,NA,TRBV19,CASSIESNSNTGELFF,TGTGCCAGTAGTATCGAGAGCAACTCGAACACCGGGGAGCTGTTTTTT
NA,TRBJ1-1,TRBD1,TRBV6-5,CASSPQGKATEAFF,TGTGCCAGCAGCCCACAGGGGAAAGCGACTGAAGCTTTCTTT
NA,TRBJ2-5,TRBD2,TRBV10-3,CAISSGGAGETQYF,TGTGCCATAAGTAGCGGGGGGGCCGGGGAGACCCAGTACTTC
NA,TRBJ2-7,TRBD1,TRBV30,CAWSVGQGAYEQYF,TGTGCCTGGAGTGTGGGACAGGGGGCCTACGAGCAGTACTTC
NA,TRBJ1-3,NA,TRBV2,CASSEWNTIYF,TGTGCCAGCAGTGAATGGAACACCATATATTTT
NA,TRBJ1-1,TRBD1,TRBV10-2,CASSGQGKITEAFF,TGCGCCAGCAGTGGACAGGGTAAAATTACTGAAGCTTTCTTT
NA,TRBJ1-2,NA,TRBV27,CASRNNSVGGYTF,TGTGCCAGCAGGAACAACTCAGTCGGAGGCTACACCTTC
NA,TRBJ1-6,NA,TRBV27,CASSPGQPLHF,TGTGCCAGCAGTCCGGGACAACCCCTCCACTTT
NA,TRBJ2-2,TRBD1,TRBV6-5,CASRGTVSAGELFF,TGTGCCAGCAGAGGGACAGTTAGCGCCGGGGAGCTGTTTTTT
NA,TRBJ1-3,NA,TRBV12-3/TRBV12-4,CASSISSGNTIYF,TGTGCCAGCAGTATCAGCTCTGGAAACACCATATATTTT
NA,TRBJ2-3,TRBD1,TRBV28,CASIGQGFTDTQYF,TGTGCCAGCATCGGACAGGGATTCACAGATACGCAGTATTTT
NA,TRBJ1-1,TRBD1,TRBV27,CASSSERTGNTEAFF,TGTGCCAGCAGTTCCGAAAGGACAGGGAACACTGAAGCTTTCTTT
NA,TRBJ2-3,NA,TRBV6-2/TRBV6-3,CASSPLRDNTDTQYF,TGTGCCAGCAGCCCCCTCCGGGACAACACAGATACGCAGTATTTT
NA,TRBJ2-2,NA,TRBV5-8,CASSARGRGGGELFF,TGTGCCAGCAGCGCCCGAGGAAGGGGAGGCGGGGAGCTGTTTTTT
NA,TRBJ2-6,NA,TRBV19,CASSITPPGANVLTF,TGTGCCAGTAGTATCACCCCCCCTGGGGCCAACGTCCTGACTTTC
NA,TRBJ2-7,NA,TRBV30,CAWTSGGGRYEQYF,TGTGCCTGGACATCTGGGGGCGGTAGATACGAGCAGTACTTC
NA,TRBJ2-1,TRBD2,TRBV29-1,CSVVLMTSHNEQFF,TGCAGCGTTGTGCTAATGACTAGCCATAATGAGCAGTTCTTC
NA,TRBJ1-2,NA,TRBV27,CASSDKTGGYTF,TGTGCCAGCAGTGACAAAACGGGAGGCTACACCTTC
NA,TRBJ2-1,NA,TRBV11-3,CASAAGSASYNEQFF,TGTGCCAGCGCAGCCGGATCAGCCTCCTACAATGAGCAGTTCTTC
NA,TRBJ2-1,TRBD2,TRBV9,CASSLLGAGDYNEQFF,TGTGCCAGCAGCCTCCTCGGAGCGGGGGACTACAATGAGCAGTTCTTC
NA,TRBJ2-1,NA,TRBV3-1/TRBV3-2,CASSRQTGFRYNEQFF,TGTGCCAGCAGCCGACAAACAGGGTTTCGGTACAATGAGCAGTTCTTC
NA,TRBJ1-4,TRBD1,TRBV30,CAWSRRAGTGVQEKLFF,TGTGCCTGGAGCCGCCGGGCGGGGACAGGGGTTCAAGAAAAACTGTTTTTT
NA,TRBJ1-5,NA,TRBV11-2,CASSRGDRGSGQPQHF,TGTGCCAGCAGTCGCGGAGACAGAGGGTCCGGTCAGCCCCAGCATTTT
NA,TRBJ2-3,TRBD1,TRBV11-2,CASSLQGESTDTQYF,TGTGCCAGCAGCTTGCAGGGGGAGAGCACAGATACGCAGTATTTT
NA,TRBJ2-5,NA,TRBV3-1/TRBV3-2,CASSQGWLQGPVETQYF,TGTGCCAGCAGCCAAGGCTGGTTACAGGGACCCGTCGAGACCCAGTACTTC
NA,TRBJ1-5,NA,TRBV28,CAGSFRQRNQPQHF,TGTGCCGGCAGTTTTCGGCAACGCAATCAGCCCCAGCATTTT
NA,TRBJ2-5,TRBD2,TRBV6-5,CASSYGPRGTGETQYF,TGTGCCAGCAGTTACGGTCCGCGGGGGACGGGGGAGACCCAGTACTTC
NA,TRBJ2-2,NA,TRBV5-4,CASKTDRGGRGTGELFF,TGTGCCAGCAAAACCGATCGGGGCGGGCGGGGCACCGGGGAGCTGTTTTTT